This T cell receptor beta chain was captured by sequencing in a study of T cell repertoires in cytomegalovirus infection. As for the study in general: Recently described HLA-C-restricted plus well-studied HLA-B-restricted CMV epitopes were used. In public TCR beta signatures, there were indications of both CMV infection and matching HLA type. Findings and limits, study-wide: CMV-specific TCR beta clonotypes restricted by HLA-C were the ones dominating the ex vivo response. Pooled public TCR beta family frequency picked out CMV carriers with the relevant HLA.

As concerns this clonotype: The target antigen is unknown.

TCRdb used MiXCR to reprocess the reads, holding one entry per CDR3 protein. This sample has about half a million distinct CDR3 sequences; 25% to 35% occur once, and the top ten carry around a sixth. Germline V lookup: CDR1 KGHDR, CDR2 SFDVKD. The ends lost 9 bases at V and 3 bases at J; junction bases unmatched: 8. CDR3 length equals 15 residues. Material: cultured PBMCs, obtained from culture after CMV antigen stimulation. The genes are TRBV24-1 and TRBJ1-5; the match to TRBD1 covers 9 bases. This TCR derives from a human donor in good health (CMV status not recorded). Some clones in this sample may be carry-over from other donors' samples. CDR3 coding DNA: TGTGCCACCGGGACCGGGACAGGGCCCAATCAGCCCCAGCATTTT. Translated, it gives CATGTGTGPNQPQHF.